The 21 T cell receptor beta chains in this list originate from one sample, sequenced in a study of cytomegalovirus exposure and HLA in healthy donors. Use of 60 Vbeta and 13 Jbeta primers characterized the PCR. Clones were read by immunoSEQ multiplex PCR, and TCRdb kept only the in-frame ones, dropping some. This sample has approximately 74,000 clones, with roughly 64% found just once. The sample taken for sequencing was PBMCs. The receptor set was obtained from a man aged 25 to 40 in good health and CMV-seropositive.

This sequence joins TRBV6-6 and TRBJ1-6; 7 nucleotides agree with TRBD1. V was pared by 4 bases and J by 7 bases, with 10 bases of the junction left unmatched. Germline V lookup: CDR1 MNHNY, CDR2 SVGAGI (reference sequence). The CDR3 spans 16 residues. As DNA, the CDR3 is TGTGCCAGCAGTTTCGGACAGGTTGGGAGGAATTCACCCCTCCACTTT. As protein: CASSFGQVGRNSPLHF.

CDR3 sequence: CASNLDAYEQYF. The DNA of the CDR3 is TGTGCCAGCAATCTAGATGCCTACGAGCAGTACTTC. The J gene is TRBJ2-7, the V gene TRBV7-9; D unclear. The CDR3 length is 12 residues. The V end was cut by 7 bases, the J end by 2 bases, with 9 bases between. From germline, CDR1 is SEHNR and CDR2 FQNEAQ (reference sequence).

This clone is a singleton in its sample. Other DNA sequences in the sample encode the same CDR3. This chain connects TRBV9 to TRBJ2-5; 12 nucleotides line up with TRBD2. The CDR3 runs 15 residues. Trimming took 1 base from V and 4 from J; bases not matched to a gene: 2. Germline V gene lookup returns CDR1 SGDLS and CDR2 YYNGEE. CDR3 in amino acids: CASSVLAGGPETQYF. For the CDR3, the DNA is TGTGCCAGCAGCGTACTAGCGGGGGGGCCAGAGACCCAGTACTTC.

This clone was observed a handful of times. This chain connects TRBV11-2 to TRBJ2-5; 11 nucleotides match TRBD1. With V trimmed by 2 bases and J by 4 bases, 6 bases remained unmatched. The CDR3 is 16 residues long. Germline V gene data show CDR1 as SGHAT and CDR2 as FQNNGV. CDR3 in DNA: TGTGCCAGCAGCTTAAACGCCGGGACAGGGGGAGAGACCCAGTACTTC. This sequence encodes CASSLNAGTGGETQYF. Variable domain in full (rest from reference TRBV11-2 and TRBJ2-5): EAGVAQSPRYKIIEKRQSVAFWCNPISGHATLYWYQQILGQGPKLLIQFQNNGVVDDSQLPKDRFSAERLKGVDSTLKIQPAKLEDSAVYLCASSLNAGTGGETQYFGPGTRLLVL.

The chain combines TRBV15 with TRBJ2-2; 9 nucleotides align to TRBD2. Germline CDR1 is LNHNV and CDR2 is YYDKDF (reference sequence). This CDR3 has 17 amino acids. The J segment lost 4 bases and the V segment lost 0 bases, leaving 6 bases of the junction unmatched. CDR3 nucleotides: TGTGCCACCAGCAGAGATGGTAGCGGGAGTATCACCGGGGAGCTGTTTTTT. This encodes CATSRDGSGSITGELFF.

The chain recombines TRBV30 with TRBJ2-1; no definite D call. The ends were cut back, 5 bases at V and 4 bases at J, with 12 bases in the middle. CDR1 is GTSNPN, CDR2 SVGIG, per germline (reference sequence). This CDR3 is 13 amino acids long. The CDR3 DNA reads as TGTGCCTGGGACTTCTCACAATACAATGAGCAGTTCTTC. Encoded protein: CAWDFSQYNEQFF.

This clone was seen just once. This chain links TRBV7-9 with TRBJ2-1; 9 positions agree with TRBD2. This CDR3 comprises 14 residues. Germline V gene data show CDR1 as SEHNR and CDR2 as FQNEAQ (reference sequence). V was pared by 5 bases and J by 7 bases, with 6 bases of the junction left unmatched. DNA of the CDR3: TGTGCCAGCAGCCCTAGCGGGGCTACTAATGAGCAGTTCTTC. It is translated as CASSPSGATNEQFF.

The rearrangement joins TRBV28 to TRBJ1-1; weak D call: TRBD1 (5 bases). Germline CDR1 and CDR2: MDHEN and SYDVKM. Between the trimmed V and J ends, which lost 1 base and 8 bases, there was a span of 8 bases. This CDR3 spans 12 amino acids. DNA for the CDR3: TGTGCCAGCAGTTTATCAGGGCTAGAAGCTTTCTTT. Amino acid sequence: CASSLSGLEAFF.

This sequence joins TRBV5-6 and TRBJ1-1; 9 nucleotides match TRBD1. After removal of 4 bases from V and 1 base from J, the junction contained 8 bases not matched to a gene. The CDR3 extends over 16 amino acids. CDR1 and CDR2 from the germline V gene are SGHDT and YYEEEE. The CDR3 loop is CASSRYEQGANTEAFF. Here the CDR3 DNA reads TGTGCCAGCAGCCGATACGAACAGGGGGCGAACACTGAAGCTTTCTTT.

In this sample, this clone turned up once. This chain joins TRBV25-1 and TRBJ2-7; no clear D gene. V lost 5 bases and J lost 3, with 8 bases in between. The germline CDR1 and CDR2 sequences are MGHDK and SYGVNS. The CDR3 sequence is 12 residues long. The chain's CDR3 is CASSPDFYEQYF. The DNA of the CDR3 is TGTGCCAGCAGTCCCGACTTCTACGAGCAGTACTTC.

J is TRBJ2-7 and V is TRBV9; 8 bases are shared with TRBD2. CDR1 SGDLS and CDR2 YYNGEE come from the germline V gene. This CDR3 contains 17 residues. The V segment lost 4 bases and the J segment 2 bases; nucleotides outside the gene matches: 14. The CDR3 DNA sequence: TGTGCCAGCAGCCCGTGGGGAGGCGGGGGGCTACCCTACGAGCAGTACTTC. The encoded protein is CASSPWGGGGLPYEQYF.

This clone was seen only a few times. The chain couples TRBV19 to TRBJ1-5; D possibly corresponds to TRBD1 (5 bases). From germline, CDR1 is LNHDA and CDR2 SQIVND (reference sequence). CDR3 length: 12 amino acids. V was trimmed by 9 bases and J by 5 bases, leaving 11 bases between them. The CDR3 DNA is TGTGCCAGCGGGGGGTACGATCAGCCCCAGCATTTT. Translated, it gives CASGGYDQPQHF.

The chain employs TRBV5-1 and TRBJ1-2; the D gene is possibly TRBD1 (5 bases). There are 12 residues in the CDR3. Trimming pared 9 bases from V and 5 bases from J, leaving 14 bases between. Germline V gene sequence: CDR1 SGHRS, CDR2 YFSETQ. The CDR3 coding sequence is TGCGCCACCCGGACGGGGGGTTATGGCTACACCTTC. This gives the protein CATRTGGYGYTF.

This clone was recorded only once. The chain uses TRBV11-2 and TRBJ2-2; 11 bases fit TRBD2. Germline CDR1 SGHAT, CDR2 FQNNGV. J lost 6 bases, V lost 4 bases, and 7 bases had no gene match. The CDR3 loop spans 16 amino acids. CDR3 nucleotides: TGTGCCAGCAGCTCTTTCCTAGCGGGAGGATCCGGGGAGCTGTTTTTT. Translation gives CASSSFLAGGSGELFF.

The gene calls are TRBV11-2 and TRBJ2-3; the D gene is possibly TRBD2 (6 bases). The V and J ends lost 5 bases and 0 bases respectively, with 9 bases between them. Germline-derived CDR1 and CDR2 are SGHAT and FQNNGV. The CDR3 consists of 14 residues. The CDR3 DNA reads TGTGCCAGCAGCATGGGGACTAGCACAGATACGCAGTATTTT. Protein sequence: CASSMGTSTDTQYF.

This chain links TRBV11-3 with TRBJ2-2; 8 nucleotides agree with TRBD2. Germline CDR1 is SGHNT and CDR2 is YENEEA. The CDR3 is made up of 15 amino acids. V trimming: 5 bases; J trimming: 6 bases; junction bases outside the gene matches: 8. The CDR3 DNA follows: TGTGCCAGCAGCCCCAGGACGGGGGGGGCCGGGGAGCTGTTTTTT. Translation: CASSPRTGGAGELFF.

This clone was seen just once. The chain employs TRBV30 and TRBJ1-4; a weak D match, TRBD1 (5 bases). The V and J ends lost 2 bases and 2 bases respectively, with 9 bases between them. This CDR3 is built from 14 residues. From germline, CDR1 is GTSNPN and CDR2 SVGIG (reference sequence). The CDR3 sequence is CAWSRGTTNEKLFF. The CDR3, as DNA: TGTGCCTGGAGTAGGGGTACTACTAATGAAAAACTGTTTTTT.

The rearrangement links TRBV14 to TRBJ1-4; the D gene is possibly TRBD1 (5 bases). The CDR3 has 16 amino acids. V was pared by 4 bases and J by 8 bases, with 20 bases between. Germline lookup yields CDR1 SGHDN and CDR2 FVKESK. The CDR3 bases are TGTGCCAGCAGCCTGGCCGGGGGTGTGCCGGGGGAAAAACTGTTTTTT. As protein: CASSLAGGVPGEKLFF.

The chain joins TRBV4-1 to TRBJ2-7; D possibly corresponds to TRBD2 (5 bases). V was trimmed by 3 bases and J by 4 bases, leaving 13 bases between them. This CDR3 has 14 residues. The germline CDR1 and CDR2 sequences are MGHRA and YSYEKL. For the CDR3, the DNA is TGCGCCAGCAGCCATTTCCCGGGATCGTACGAGCAGTACTTC. Encoded protein: CASSHFPGSYEQYF.

This chain links TRBV5-4 with TRBJ1-3; D remains ambiguous. The length of the CDR3 is 15 residues. In germline, CDR1 is SGHNT, CDR2 YYREEE (reference sequence). Trimming cost V 0 bases and J 0 bases, with 7 bases left between them. The CDR3, as DNA: TGTGCCAGCAGCTTGGCGGAGAACTCTGGAAACACCATATATTTT. As protein: CASSLAENSGNTIYF.

V and J are TRBV28 and TRBJ1-2; D may be TRBD1 (6 bases). CDR3 size: 16 residues. V dropped 7 bases and J dropped 8 bases, with 26 bases sitting between them. In germline, CDR1 is MDHEN, CDR2 SYDVKM. The CDR3 protein is CASTEAGEGWLGGYTF. The DNA for the CDR3 is TGTGCCAGCACGGAGGCAGGGGAAGGGTGGTTAGGAGGCTACACCTTC.